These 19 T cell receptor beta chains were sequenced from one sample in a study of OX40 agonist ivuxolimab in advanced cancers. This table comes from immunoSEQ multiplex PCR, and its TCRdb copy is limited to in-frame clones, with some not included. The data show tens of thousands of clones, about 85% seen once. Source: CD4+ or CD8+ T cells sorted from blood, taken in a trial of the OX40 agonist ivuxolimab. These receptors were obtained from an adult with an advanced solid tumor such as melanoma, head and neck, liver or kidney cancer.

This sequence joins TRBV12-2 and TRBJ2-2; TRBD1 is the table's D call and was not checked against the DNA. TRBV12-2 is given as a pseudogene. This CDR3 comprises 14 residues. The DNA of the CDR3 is TGTGCAAGTCGCCGCGACAGGGCCACCGGGGAGCTGTTTTTT. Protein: CASRRDRATGELFF.

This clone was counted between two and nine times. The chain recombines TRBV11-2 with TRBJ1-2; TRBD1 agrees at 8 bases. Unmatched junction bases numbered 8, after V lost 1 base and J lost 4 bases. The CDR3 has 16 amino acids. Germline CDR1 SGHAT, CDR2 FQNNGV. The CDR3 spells CASSLVPGGLFYGYTF. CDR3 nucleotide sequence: TGTGCCAGCAGCTTAGTTCCAGGGGGCTTGTTCTATGGCTACACCTTC.

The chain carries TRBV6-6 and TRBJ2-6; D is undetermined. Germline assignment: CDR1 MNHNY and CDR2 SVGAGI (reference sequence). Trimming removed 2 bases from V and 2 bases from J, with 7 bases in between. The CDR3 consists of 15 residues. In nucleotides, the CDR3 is TGTGCCAGCAGTTACGCGACGGCTGGGGCCAACGTCCTGACTTTC. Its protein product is CASSYATAGANVLTF.

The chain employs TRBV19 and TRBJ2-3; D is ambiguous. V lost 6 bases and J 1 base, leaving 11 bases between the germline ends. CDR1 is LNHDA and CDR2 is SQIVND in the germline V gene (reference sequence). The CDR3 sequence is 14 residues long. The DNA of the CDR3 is TGTGCCAGTAGGATCATGGCGGGCACAGATACGCAGTATTTT. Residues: CASRIMAGTDTQYF.

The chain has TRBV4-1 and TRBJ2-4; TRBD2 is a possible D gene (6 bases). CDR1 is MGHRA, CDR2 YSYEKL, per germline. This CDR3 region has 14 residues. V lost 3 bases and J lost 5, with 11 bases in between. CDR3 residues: CASSQPRDQNIQYF. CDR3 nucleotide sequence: TGCGCCAGCAGCCAGCCGCGGGACCAAAACATTCAGTACTTC.

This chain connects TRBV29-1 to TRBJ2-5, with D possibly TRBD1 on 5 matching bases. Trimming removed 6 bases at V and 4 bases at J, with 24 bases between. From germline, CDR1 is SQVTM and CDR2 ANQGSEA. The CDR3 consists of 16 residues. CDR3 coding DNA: TGCAGCGTGACAGATCCCTTCGGGTGGGGTTCAGAGACCCAGTACTTC. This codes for CSVTDPFGWGSETQYF.

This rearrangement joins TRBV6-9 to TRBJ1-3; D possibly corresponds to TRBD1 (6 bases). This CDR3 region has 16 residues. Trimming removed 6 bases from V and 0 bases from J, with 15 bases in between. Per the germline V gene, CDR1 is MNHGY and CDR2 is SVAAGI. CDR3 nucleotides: TGTGCCAGCAGCCGCCAGGGGACCCTCTCTGGAAACACCATATATTTT. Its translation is CASSRQGTLSGNTIYF.

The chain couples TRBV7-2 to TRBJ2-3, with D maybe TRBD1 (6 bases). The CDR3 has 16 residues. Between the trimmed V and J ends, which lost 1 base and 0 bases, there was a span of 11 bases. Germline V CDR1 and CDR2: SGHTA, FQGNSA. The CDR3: CASSLGPGQSTDTQYF. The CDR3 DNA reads TGTGCCAGCAGCTTAGGTCCGGGACAAAGCACAGATACGCAGTATTTT.

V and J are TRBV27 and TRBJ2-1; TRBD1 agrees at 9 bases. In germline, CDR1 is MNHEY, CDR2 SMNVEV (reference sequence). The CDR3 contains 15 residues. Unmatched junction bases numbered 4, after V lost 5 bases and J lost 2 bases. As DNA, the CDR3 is TGTGCCAGCAGTACCCGACAGGGGGCCTACAATGAGCAGTTCTTC. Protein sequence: CASSTRQGAYNEQFF.

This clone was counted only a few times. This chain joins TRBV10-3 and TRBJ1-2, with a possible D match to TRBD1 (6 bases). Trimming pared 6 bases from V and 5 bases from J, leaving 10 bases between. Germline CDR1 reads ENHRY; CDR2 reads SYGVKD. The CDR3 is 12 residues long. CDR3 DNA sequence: TGTGCCATCAGGACGGGGGCATATGGCTACACCTTC. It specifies CAIRTGAYGYTF.

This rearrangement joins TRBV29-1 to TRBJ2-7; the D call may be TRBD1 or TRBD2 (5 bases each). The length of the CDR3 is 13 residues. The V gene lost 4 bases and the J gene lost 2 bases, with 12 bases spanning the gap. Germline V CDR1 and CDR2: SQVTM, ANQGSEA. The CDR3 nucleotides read TGCAGCGTTGTTCGGGACCGTCCCTACGAGCAGTACTTC. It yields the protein CSVVRDRPYEQYF.

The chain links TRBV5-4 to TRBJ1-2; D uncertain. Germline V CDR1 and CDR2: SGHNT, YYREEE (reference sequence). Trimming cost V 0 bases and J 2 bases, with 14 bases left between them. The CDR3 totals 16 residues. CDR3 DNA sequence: TGTGCCAGCAGCTTGGCGGGTGTCGGAGGGAACTATGGCTACACCTTC. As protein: CASSLAGVGGNYGYTF.

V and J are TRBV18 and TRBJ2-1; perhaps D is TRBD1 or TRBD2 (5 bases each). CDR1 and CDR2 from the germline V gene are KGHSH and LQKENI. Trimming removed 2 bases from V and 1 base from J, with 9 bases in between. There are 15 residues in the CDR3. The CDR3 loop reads CASSPRGASYNEQFF. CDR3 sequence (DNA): TGTGCCAGCTCACCAAGAGGGGCGTCCTACAATGAGCAGTTCTTC.

This CDR3 is CASSQGDSLTYGYTF. The CDR3 DNA reads TGTGCCAGCAGCCAGGGGGACAGCCTTACCTATGGCTACACCTTC. V is TRBV14 and J is TRBJ1-2; 7 bases align to TRBD1. V lost 3 bases to trimming and J lost 4 bases; unmatched junction nucleotides: 8. This CDR3 comprises 15 residues. Per germline, CDR1 SGHDN and CDR2 FVKESK. The full variable domain, rest sourced from reference TRBV14 and TRBJ1-2, is EAGVTQFPSHSVIEKGQTVTLRCDPISGHDNLYWYRRVMGKEIKFLLHFVKESKQDESGMPNNRFLAERTGGTYSTLKVQPAELEDSGVYFCASSQGDSLTYGYTFGSGTRLTVV.

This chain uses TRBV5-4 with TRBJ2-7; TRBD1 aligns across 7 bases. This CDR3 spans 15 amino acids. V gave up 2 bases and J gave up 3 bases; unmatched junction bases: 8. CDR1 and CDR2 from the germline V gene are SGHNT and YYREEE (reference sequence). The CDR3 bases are TGTGCCAGCAGCTTTAGGGGGCAGTCCCTCTACGAGCAGTACTTC. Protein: CASSFRGQSLYEQYF. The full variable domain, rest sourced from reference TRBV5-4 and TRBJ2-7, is ETGVTQSPTHLIKTRGQQVTLRCSSQSGHNTVSWYQQALGQGPQFIFQYYREEENGRGNFPPRFSGLQFPNYSSELNVNALELDDSALYLCASSFRGQSLYEQYFGPGTRLTVT.

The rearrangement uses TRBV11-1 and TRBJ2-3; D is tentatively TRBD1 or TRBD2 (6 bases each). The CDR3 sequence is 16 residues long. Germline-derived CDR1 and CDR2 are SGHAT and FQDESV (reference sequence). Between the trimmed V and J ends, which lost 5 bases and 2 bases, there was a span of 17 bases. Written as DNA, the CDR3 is TGTGCCAGCAGCAAGGGGGACGGGGGCATCACAGATACGCAGTATTTT. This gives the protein CASSKGDGGITDTQYF.

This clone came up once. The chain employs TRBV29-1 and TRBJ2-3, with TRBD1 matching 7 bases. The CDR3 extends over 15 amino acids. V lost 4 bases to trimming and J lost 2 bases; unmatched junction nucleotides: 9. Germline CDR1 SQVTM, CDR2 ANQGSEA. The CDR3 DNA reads TGCAGCGTTGCGGCACAGGGGAACCCCACAGATACGCAGTATTTT. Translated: CSVAAQGNPTDTQYF.

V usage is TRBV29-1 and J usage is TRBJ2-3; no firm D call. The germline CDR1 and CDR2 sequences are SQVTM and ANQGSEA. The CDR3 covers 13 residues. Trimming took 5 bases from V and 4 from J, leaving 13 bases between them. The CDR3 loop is CSVPSASADTQYF. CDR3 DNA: TGCAGCGTTCCTTCGGCCTCGGCAGATACGCAGTATTTT.

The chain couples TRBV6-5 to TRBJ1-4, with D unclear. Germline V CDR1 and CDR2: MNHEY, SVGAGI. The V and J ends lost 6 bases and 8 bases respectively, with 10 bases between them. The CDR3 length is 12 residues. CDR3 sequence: CASRSVGEKLFF. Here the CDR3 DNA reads TGTGCCAGCAGGTCGGTGGGCGAAAAACTGTTTTTT.